The rows below give T cell receptor beta chains drawn from one sample of a study of T cell responses to AZD1222 COVID-19 vaccine. The assay was immunoSEQ multiplex PCR, and TCRdb's table has in-frame clones only and misses some. The table includes approximately 220,000 clones, approximately 94% detected once. The source was peripheral blood, collected on day 0 of MenACWY control vaccination. The receptor source for this set is an adult in good health. Each CDR3 is given without its conserved first and last residue.

V,J,CDR3
TRBV9,TRBJ1-4,ASSASLNEKLF
TRBV12-3/TRBV12-4,TRBJ1-1,ASSSGGNTEAF
TRBV18,TRBJ1-1,ASSSIPGRTNTEAF
TRBV19,TRBJ1-5,ASSPRSGGYSNQPQH
TRBV28,TRBJ2-7,ASSVPGPPGEQY
TRBV5-5,TRBJ1-4,ASSLNVGNEKLF
TRBV28,TRBJ2-2,ASSLNTGELF
TRBV28,TRBJ1-2,ASTSGVLYGYT
TRBV7-9,TRBJ1-1,ASSLETGGMYTEAF
TRBV6-5,TRBJ2-1,ASRKQPNNEQF
TRBV14,TRBJ1-4,ASSQERGRTNEKLF
TRBV9,TRBJ1-1,ASSVAQGPNTEAF
TRBV7-8,TRBJ2-7,ASSPRWSPYEQY
TRBV6-5,TRBJ2-7,ASSYSSGQQY
TRBV30,TRBJ2-1,AWSKSAAGDEQF
TRBV19,TRBJ1-6,ASSIGWGNSPLH
TRBV28,TRBJ2-3,ASSGTSGDTQY
TRBV24-1,TRBJ2-5,ATSPMGSSRETQY
TRBV2,TRBJ2-7,ASSEMGVGEQY
TRBV6-2/TRBV6-3,TRBJ2-7,ASSPFSGVSSYEQY
TRBV5-1,TRBJ1-2,ASTLAGTNYGYT
TRBV30,TRBJ1-2,AWSHGRLTSYGYT
TRBV4-2,TRBJ2-1,ASSQGGRLAGNEQF
TRBV11-2,TRBJ1-2,ASSLRRTGDLDGYT
TRBV5-8,TRBJ1-5,ASSRQPLGPQH
TRBV6-1,TRBJ1-5,ASSGLRQAGNQPQH
TRBV7-8,TRBJ1-2,ASRARGEDYGYT
TRBV7-9,TRBJ2-5,ASSLARLAGVGPETQY
TRBV7-9,TRBJ1-4,ASSLTNRVLGEKLF
TRBV6-5,TRBJ1-1,ASSYQYTNTEAF
TRBV7-9,TRBJ1-2,ASSLAPSRVYGYT
TRBV4-2,TRBJ1-1,ASGSQGQAF
TRBV5-1,TRBJ1-1,ASSLDAGNTEAF
TRBV7-2,TRBJ2-3,ASSLMAGDLTDTQY
TRBV3-1/TRBV3-2,TRBJ2-5,ASSQDPATSVRETQY
TRBV5-1,TRBJ2-1,ASSPGHGRGNEQF
TRBV24-1,TRBJ1-1,ATSDFSGTEAF
TRBV6-5,TRBJ1-2,ALQNNYGYT
TRBV5-4,TRBJ1-1,ASSLAGSLNTEAF
TRBV6-2/TRBV6-3,TRBJ2-1,ASSYRPRTVTYNEQF
TRBV11-2,TRBJ1-1,ASSFPITNTEAF
TRBV6-5,TRBJ2-2,ASNRGQDVGELF
TRBV18,TRBJ2-3,ASSLTGADMNTQY
TRBV28,TRBJ1-1,ASSIGTEAF
TRBV19,TRBJ1-4,ASRTGQGFWGEKLF
TRBV19,TRBJ2-2,ASSIGGLSGELF
TRBV19,TRBJ1-2,ASSIGAGDYGYT
TRBV4-3,TRBJ1-4,ASSHRTGGINEKLF
TRBV6-5,TRBJ1-1,ASSYSNKIAEAF
TRBV7-9,TRBJ1-1,ASSLEGINTEAF
TRBV28,TRBJ1-1,ASSLADSIYTEAF
TRBV6-2/TRBV6-3,TRBJ1-1,ASSYGGSRNTEAF